Given below is one TCR beta chain in context. Its antigen is currently unknown. The sample belongs to a study of T cells in narcolepsy. This table comes from immunoSEQ multiplex PCR, and its TCRdb copy is limited to in-frame clones, with some not included. Among tens of thousands of clones listed, roughly 74% were seen once. Findings of the study overall: Same-patient CSF and blood CD4+ T cell clonotypes included HCRT-specific and TRIB2-specific autoreactive ones. Healthy controls reportedly lacked the autoreactive clonotypes serially found in patients' blood.

This TCR derives from a human donor with narcolepsy. Sequencing was done on a sample of CD45RA- memory CD4+ T cells from PBMCs.

The CDR3 protein is CASSDTLQVRSYEQYF. The CDR3 bases are TGTGCCAGCAGTGATACCCTACAGGTCCGCTCCTACGAGCAGTACTTC. This chain links TRBV6-1 with TRBJ2-7; tentative D call: TRBD1 (5 bases). This CDR3 has 16 amino acids. Germline-derived CDR1 and CDR2 are MNHNS and SASEGT. V lost 3 bases and J 0 bases, leaving 15 bases between the germline ends.